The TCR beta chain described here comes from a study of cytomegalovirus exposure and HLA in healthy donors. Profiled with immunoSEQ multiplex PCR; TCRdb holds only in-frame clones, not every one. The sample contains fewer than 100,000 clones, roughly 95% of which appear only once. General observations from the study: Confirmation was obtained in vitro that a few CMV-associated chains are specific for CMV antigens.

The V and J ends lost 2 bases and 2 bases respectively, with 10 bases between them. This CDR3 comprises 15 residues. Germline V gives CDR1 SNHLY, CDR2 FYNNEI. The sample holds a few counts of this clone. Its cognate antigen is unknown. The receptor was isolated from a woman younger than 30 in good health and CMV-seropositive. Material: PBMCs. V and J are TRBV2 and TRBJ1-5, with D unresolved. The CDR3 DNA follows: TGTGCCAGCAGTGAACGGGGATTAGGCAATCAGCCCCAGCATTTT. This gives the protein CASSERGLGNQPQHF.